The rows below give T cell receptor beta chains drawn from one sample of a study of blood T cell repertoires in COVID-19. TCRdb's copy holds only in-frame clones and misses some; the assay was immunoSEQ multiplex PCR. Of roughly 380,000 clones detected, about 90% appear once; the ten largest clones hold approximately 3%. Sequenced material: PBMCs or T cells enriched from blood (not recorded which). The receptors were gathered from a woman aged 25-40 years who had recovered from COVID-19. Both conserved end residues are part of each CDR3. The D gene is left open where the match is weak. The size entry is marked missing in some rows and otherwise reads once, few, many or a size class.

j_call cdr3_length clone_size d_call v_call cdr3_nt cdr3_aa
TRBJ1-1 16 NA TRBD1 TRBV7-2 TGTGCCAGCAGCTTATGGTCAGGGGGTTTGAACACTGAAGCTTTCTTT CASSLWSGGLNTEAFF
TRBJ2-2 12 few NA TRBV10-3 TGTGCCATCAGTGGAGGGACCGGGGAGCTGTTTTTT CAISGGTGELFF
TRBJ1-1 15 few TRBD1 TRBV6-9 TGTGCCAGCAGTTATTCGAGACAGGGGAACACTGAAGCTTTCTTT CASSYSRQGNTEAFF
TRBJ1-4 14 once NA TRBV5-6 TGTGCCAGCAGCTTGGGCAGTCCAAGTGAAAAACTGTTTTTT CASSLGSPSEKLFF
TRBJ1-2 13 NA TRBD1 TRBV12-3/TRBV12-4 TGTGCCAGCAGGGCAGGGGGAGGATATGGCTACACCTTC CASRAGGGYGYTF
TRBJ1-1 17 NA NA TRBV21-1 TGTGCCAGCAGCAAAGAACCGGGACAGGGCCAGAACACTGAAGCTTTCTTT CASSKEPGQGQNTEAFF
TRBJ2-5 16 NA NA TRBV19 TGTGCCAGTAGTAATAAGGGGGTATTCGGAAAAGAGACCCAGTACTTC CASSNKGVFGKETQYF
TRBJ2-5 17 NA TRBD1 TRBV28 TGTGCCAGCAGTTTACCACGGACAGGAGCACCCCAAGAGACCCAGTACTTC CASSLPRTGAPQETQYF
TRBJ1-5 15 few NA TRBV5-6 TGTGCCAGCAGCTTGTTTGGGGGGTACAATCAGCCCCAGCATTTT CASSLFGGYNQPQHF
TRBJ2-7 14 NA NA TRBV7-4 TGTGCCAGCAGCTTAGGACAATCCGACTACGAGCAGTACTTC CASSLGQSDYEQYF
TRBJ1-5 14 NA NA TRBV18 TGTGCCAGCTCACCATTAGGGACTTCTCAGCCCCAGCATTTT CASSPLGTSQPQHF
TRBJ1-1 13 NA TRBD1 TRBV19 TGTGCCAGTAGTATGGCCAGGGGGACTGAAGCTTTCTTT CASSMARGTEAFF
TRBJ2-5 13 NA NA TRBV6-5 TGTGCCAGTTCGTGGGGGGTTCGAGAGACCCAGTACTTC CASSWGVRETQYF
TRBJ1-1 16 NA TRBD1 TRBV5-4 TGTGCCAGCAGCTTCCGTGCGGGACAGGGGTCCGCTGAAGCTTTCTTT CASSFRAGQGSAEAFF
TRBJ1-1 13 NA TRBD1 TRBV7-8 TGTGCCAGCAGCTTAGCTTACAGGGGAGAAGCTTTCTTT CASSLAYRGEAFF
TRBJ2-7 15 NA NA TRBV28 TGTGCCAGCAGTTTATACGCAGGGGCGCGATACGAGCAGTACTTC CASSLYAGARYEQYF
TRBJ1-1 14 NA TRBD1 TRBV29-1 TGCAGCGGCTCTACAGGGGGCAGCGGTACTGAAGCTTTCTTT CSGSTGGSGTEAFF
TRBJ2-1 15 NA TRBD1 TRBV19 TGTGCCAGTAGTATAGTGGGACAGGTGGGCTATGAGCAGTTCTTC CASSIVGQVGYEQFF
TRBJ2-1 13 NA TRBD1 TRBV28 TGTGCCAGCAGGAGGGGGCGGTACAATGAGCAGTTCTTC CASRRGRYNEQFF
TRBJ2-1 15 NA NA TRBV6-5 TGTGCCAGCAGTCCCAGGGCTAACTCCTACAATGAGCAGTTCTTC CASSPRANSYNEQFF
TRBJ1-2 14 NA TRBD1 TRBV6-5 TGTGCCAGCGGTCACGACAGGGGGGGCTATGGCTACACCTTC CASGHDRGGYGYTF
TRBJ2-7 14 NA NA TRBV7-9 TGTGCCAGCAGCCCCCTACAGGGTCTCGACGAGCAGTACTTC CASSPLQGLDEQYF
TRBJ1-6 13 NA TRBD1 TRBV2 TGTGCCAGCAGCGGGACAGATAATTCACCCCTCCACTTT CASSGTDNSPLHF
TRBJ1-1 15 NA NA TRBV5-1 TGCGCCAGCAGCTTGGCGCAGGGGTTCAACACTGAAGCTTTCTTT CASSLAQGFNTEAFF
TRBJ2-7 17 NA TRBD2 TRBV4-1 TGCGCCAGCAGCCAAGGGTTAAGCGGGGGGCCGACCTACGAGCAGTACTTC CASSQGLSGGPTYEQYF
TRBJ1-4 14 NA TRBD1 TRBV4-1 TGCGCCAGCAGCCAAGTGCAAGGGGGCGTAAAACTGTTTTTT CASSQVQGGVKLFF
TRBJ1-1 13 once NA TRBV11-1 TGTGCCAGCAGCTGGGGCAGCCCCACTGAAGCTTTCTTT CASSWGSPTEAFF
TRBJ1-6 15 NA NA TRBV11-2 TGTGCCAGCAGCTTAGTAGGCCCACCGGAGTCACCCCTCCACTTT CASSLVGPPESPLHF
TRBJ2-7 14 NA NA TRBV6-1 TGTGCCAGCAGTGACCCGGACTGGGTTGTTGAGCAGTACTTC CASSDPDWVVEQYF
TRBJ2-1 15 NA NA TRBV18 TGTGCCAGCTCACCTTCTGGCGGAGTCTACAATGAGCAGTTCTTC CASSPSGGVYNEQFF
TRBJ1-2 13 NA TRBD1 TRBV15 TGTGCCACCAGCGAAGGGGGCTACGATGGCTACACCTTC CATSEGGYDGYTF
TRBJ2-7 14 few TRBD1 TRBV28 TGTGCCAGCAGACGGGACAGGGGGTCTTACGAGCAGTACTTC CASRRDRGSYEQYF
TRBJ2-7 16 NA TRBD1 TRBV2 TGTGCCAGCAGGGAGACAGGGCGGGCCATTGGTTACGAGCAGTACTTC CASRETGRAIGYEQYF
TRBJ2-1 16 NA TRBD2 TRBV4-2 TGTGCCAGCAGCCCTCCCTCGGGACTAGGAAACAATGAGCAGTTCTTC CASSPPSGLGNNEQFF
TRBJ1-5 14 many NA TRBV30 TGTGCCTGGATTGGGGGGGATAGCAATCAGCCCCAGCATTTT CAWIGGDSNQPQHF
TRBJ1-1 13 NA NA TRBV2 TGTGCCAGCAAAGGTCCAGGGGTGGGTGAAGCTTTCTTT CASKGPGVGEAFF
TRBJ1-1 13 NA TRBD1 TRBV24-1 TGTGCCACCAGTGAGGGACAGGGTTCGGGAGCTTTCTTT CATSEGQGSGAFF
TRBJ1-2 16 NA TRBD1 TRBV28 TGTGCCAGCAGCACCATGGGACAGGGAGCTAACTATGGCTACACCTTC CASSTMGQGANYGYTF
TRBJ1-5 14 NA NA TRBV27 TGTGCCAGCAGTTTATTGGGGAGGGATCAGCCCCAGCATTTT CASSLLGRDQPQHF
TRBJ2-5 11 NA TRBD2 TRBV12-3/TRBV12-4 TGTGCCAGCAGCCTCAGCGGGGGCCAGTACTTC CASSLSGGQYF
TRBJ1-4 13 NA NA TRBV19 TGTGCCAGTAGTGTTACAGGGAATGAAAAACTGTTTTTT CASSVTGNEKLFF
TRBJ2-5 17 NA TRBD2 TRBV5-4 TGTGCCAGCAGCTTCGGACTAGCGGGAGGGTCTGAAGAGACCCAGTACTTC CASSFGLAGGSEETQYF
TRBJ2-3 14 once TRBD2 TRBV2 TGTGCCAGCAGAAAGCGGGAGAGCACAGATACGCAGTATTTT CASRKRESTDTQYF
TRBJ2-7 14 NA TRBD2 TRBV6-5 TGTGCCAGCAGTTACGGGCGGGGGTCCTACGAGCAGTACTTC CASSYGRGSYEQYF
TRBJ2-1 15 NA TRBD2 TRBV7-9 TGTGCCAGCAGCTTATCCGCTAGCGGGAGAAATGAGCAGTTCTTC CASSLSASGRNEQFF
TRBJ1-4 14 NA TRBD1 TRBV6-5 TGTGCCAGCACTAACAGGGGGCTAAGTGAAAAACTGTTTTTT CASTNRGLSEKLFF
TRBJ1-5 14 NA TRBD1 TRBV4-1 TGCGCCAGCAGTCCCGGACAGGGCAGGGGACCCCAGCATTTT CASSPGQGRGPQHF
TRBJ1-6 16 NA NA TRBV4-1 TGCGCCAGCAGCCTTCAGCCTAGCTCCTATAATTCACCCCTCCACTTT CASSLQPSSYNSPLHF